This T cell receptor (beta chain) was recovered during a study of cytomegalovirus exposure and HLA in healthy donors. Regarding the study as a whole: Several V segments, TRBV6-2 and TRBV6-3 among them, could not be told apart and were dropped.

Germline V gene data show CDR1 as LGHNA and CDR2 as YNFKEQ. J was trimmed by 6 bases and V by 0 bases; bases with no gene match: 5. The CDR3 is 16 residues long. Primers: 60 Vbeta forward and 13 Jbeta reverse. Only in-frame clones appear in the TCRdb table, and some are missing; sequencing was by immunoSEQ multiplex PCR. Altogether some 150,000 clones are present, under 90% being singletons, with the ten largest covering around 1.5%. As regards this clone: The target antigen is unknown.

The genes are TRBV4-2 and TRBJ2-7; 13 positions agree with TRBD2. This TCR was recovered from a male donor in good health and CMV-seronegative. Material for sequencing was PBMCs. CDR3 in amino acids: CASSQDPGLAGSEQYF. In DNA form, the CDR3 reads TGTGCCAGCAGCCAAGATCCGGGACTAGCGGGATCCGAGCAGTACTTC.